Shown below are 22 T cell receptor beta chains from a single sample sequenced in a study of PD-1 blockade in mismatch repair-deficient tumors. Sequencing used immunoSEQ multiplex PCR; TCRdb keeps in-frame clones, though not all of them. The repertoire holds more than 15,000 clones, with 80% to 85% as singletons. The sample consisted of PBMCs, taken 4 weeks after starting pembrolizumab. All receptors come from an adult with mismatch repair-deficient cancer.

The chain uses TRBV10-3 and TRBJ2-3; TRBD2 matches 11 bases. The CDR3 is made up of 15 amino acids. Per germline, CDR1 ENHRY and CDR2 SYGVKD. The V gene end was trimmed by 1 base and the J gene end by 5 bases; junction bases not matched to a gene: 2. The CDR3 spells CAISEYGTSGDTQYF. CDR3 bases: TGTGCCATCAGTGAGTACGGGACTAGCGGAGATACGCAGTATTTT.

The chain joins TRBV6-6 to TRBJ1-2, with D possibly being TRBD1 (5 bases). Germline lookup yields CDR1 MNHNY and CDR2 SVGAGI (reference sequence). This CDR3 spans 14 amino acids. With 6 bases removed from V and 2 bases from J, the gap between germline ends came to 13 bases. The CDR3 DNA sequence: TGTGCCAGCAGAGAGACAGTTGCCAACTATGGCTACACCTTC. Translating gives CASRETVANYGYTF.

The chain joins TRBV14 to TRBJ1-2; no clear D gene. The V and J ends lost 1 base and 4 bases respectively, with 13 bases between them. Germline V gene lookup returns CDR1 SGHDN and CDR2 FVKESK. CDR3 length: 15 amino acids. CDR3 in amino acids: CASSQGSLSSYGYTF. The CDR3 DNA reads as TGTGCCAGCAGCCAAGGTAGCCTTAGTAGCTATGGCTACACCTTC.

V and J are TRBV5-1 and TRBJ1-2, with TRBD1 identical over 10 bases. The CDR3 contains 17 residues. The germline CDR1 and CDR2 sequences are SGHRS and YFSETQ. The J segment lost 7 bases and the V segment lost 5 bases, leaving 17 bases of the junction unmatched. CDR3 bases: TGCGCCAGCAGTCGGACCCTGACAGGGGGCGACTTTGTTGGCTACACCTTC. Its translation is CASSRTLTGGDFVGYTF.

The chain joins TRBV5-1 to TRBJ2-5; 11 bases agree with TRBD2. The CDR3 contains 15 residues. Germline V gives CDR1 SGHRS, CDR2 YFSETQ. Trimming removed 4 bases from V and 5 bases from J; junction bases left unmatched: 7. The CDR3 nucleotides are TGCGCCAGCAGCAATCGACTAGCGGGAAGGGAGACCCAGTACTTC. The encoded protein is CASSNRLAGRETQYF.

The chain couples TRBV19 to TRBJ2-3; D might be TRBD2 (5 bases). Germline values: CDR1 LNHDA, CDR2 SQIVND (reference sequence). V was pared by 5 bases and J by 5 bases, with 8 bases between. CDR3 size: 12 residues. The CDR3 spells CASSSEGDTQYF. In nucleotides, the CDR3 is TGTGCCAGTAGTTCTGAGGGAGATACGCAGTATTTT.

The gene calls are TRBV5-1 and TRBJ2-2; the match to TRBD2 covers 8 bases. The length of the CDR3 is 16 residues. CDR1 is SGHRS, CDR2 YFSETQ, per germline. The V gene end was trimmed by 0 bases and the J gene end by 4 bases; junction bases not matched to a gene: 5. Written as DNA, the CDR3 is TGCGCCAGCAGCTTGGCACTAGCGGTGGGCACCGGGGAGCTGTTTTTT. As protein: CASSLALAVGTGELFF.

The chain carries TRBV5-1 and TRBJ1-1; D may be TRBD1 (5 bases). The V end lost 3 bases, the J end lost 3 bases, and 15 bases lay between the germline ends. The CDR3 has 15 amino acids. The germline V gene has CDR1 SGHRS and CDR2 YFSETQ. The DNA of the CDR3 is TGCGCCAGCAGCTCGGCGGCGGTAGGGGACACTGAAGCTTTCTTT. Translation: CASSSAAVGDTEAFF.

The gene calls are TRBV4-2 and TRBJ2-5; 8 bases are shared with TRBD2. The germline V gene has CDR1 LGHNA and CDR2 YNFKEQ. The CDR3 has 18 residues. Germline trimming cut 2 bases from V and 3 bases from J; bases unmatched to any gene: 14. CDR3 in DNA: TGTGCCAGCAGCCAAAGGGGAAGGGGGGGGACTAGGGAAGAGACCCAGTACTTC. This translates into CASSQRGRGGTREETQYF.

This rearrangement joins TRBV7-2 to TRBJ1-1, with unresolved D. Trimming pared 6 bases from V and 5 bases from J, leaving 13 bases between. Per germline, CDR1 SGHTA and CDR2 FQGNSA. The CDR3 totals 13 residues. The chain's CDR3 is CASRPGEGTEAFF. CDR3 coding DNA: TGTGCCAGCAGACCCGGGGAGGGAACTGAAGCTTTCTTT. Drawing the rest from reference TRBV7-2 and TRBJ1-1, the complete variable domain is GAGVSQSPSNKVTEKGKDVELRCDPISGHTALYWYRQSLGQGLEFLIYFQGNSAPDKSGLPSDRFSAERTGGSVSTLTIQRTQQEDSAVYLCASRPGEGTEAFFGQGTRLTVV.

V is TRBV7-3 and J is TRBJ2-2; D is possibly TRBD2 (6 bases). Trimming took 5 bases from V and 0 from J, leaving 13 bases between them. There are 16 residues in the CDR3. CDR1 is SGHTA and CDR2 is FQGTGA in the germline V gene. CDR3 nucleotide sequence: TGTGCCAGCAGCATTATGGCGGGAACGAACACCGGGGAGCTGTTTTTT. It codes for CASSIMAGTNTGELFF.

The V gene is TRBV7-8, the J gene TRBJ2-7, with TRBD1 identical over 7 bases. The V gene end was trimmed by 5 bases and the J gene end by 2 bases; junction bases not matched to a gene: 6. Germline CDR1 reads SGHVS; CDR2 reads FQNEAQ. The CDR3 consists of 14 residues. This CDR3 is CASSLTGRTYEQYF. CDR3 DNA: TGTGCCAGCAGCCTGACAGGGCGGACCTACGAGCAGTACTTC. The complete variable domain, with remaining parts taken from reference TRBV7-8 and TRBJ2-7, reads GAGVSQSPRYKVAKRGQDVALRCDPISGHVSLFWYQQALGQGPEFLTYFQNEAQLDKSGLPSDRFFAERPEGSVSTLKIQRTQQEDSAVYLCASSLTGRTYEQYFGPGTRLTVT.

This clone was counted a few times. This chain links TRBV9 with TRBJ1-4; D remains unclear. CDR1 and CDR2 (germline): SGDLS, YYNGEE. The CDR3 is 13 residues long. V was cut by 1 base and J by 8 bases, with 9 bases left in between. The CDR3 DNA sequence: TGTGCCAGCAGCGTATCAGGTACCGAAAAACTGTTTTTT. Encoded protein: CASSVSGTEKLFF. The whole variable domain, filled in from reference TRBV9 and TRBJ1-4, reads DSGVTQTPKHLITATGQRVTLRCSPRSGDLSVYWYQQSLDQGLQFLIQYYNGEERAKGNILERFSAQQFPDLHSELNLSSLELGDSALYFCASSVSGTEKLFFGSGTQLSVL.

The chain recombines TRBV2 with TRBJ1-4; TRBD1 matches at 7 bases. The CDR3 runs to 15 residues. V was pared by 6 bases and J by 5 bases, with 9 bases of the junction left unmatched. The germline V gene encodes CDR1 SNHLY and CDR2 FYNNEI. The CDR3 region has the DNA TGTGCCAGCAGCCGGGGGGGACAGCGAAATGAAAAACTGTTTTTT. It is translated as CASSRGGQRNEKLFF.

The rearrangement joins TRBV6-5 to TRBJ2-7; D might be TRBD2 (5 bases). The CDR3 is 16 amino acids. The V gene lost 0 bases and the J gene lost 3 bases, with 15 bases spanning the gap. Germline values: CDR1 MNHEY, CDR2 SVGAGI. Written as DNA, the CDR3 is TGTGCCAGCAGTTACTCGAGGGCTAGGAGTCTCTACGAGCAGTACTTC. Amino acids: CASSYSRARSLYEQYF.

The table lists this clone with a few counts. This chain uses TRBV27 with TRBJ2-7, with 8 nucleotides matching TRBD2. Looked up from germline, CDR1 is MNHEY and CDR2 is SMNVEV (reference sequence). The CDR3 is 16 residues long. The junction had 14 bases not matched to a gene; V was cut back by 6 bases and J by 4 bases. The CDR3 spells CASSVNPGLGKYEQYF. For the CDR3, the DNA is TGTGCCAGCAGCGTCAATCCGGGACTAGGGAAGTACGAGCAGTACTTC.

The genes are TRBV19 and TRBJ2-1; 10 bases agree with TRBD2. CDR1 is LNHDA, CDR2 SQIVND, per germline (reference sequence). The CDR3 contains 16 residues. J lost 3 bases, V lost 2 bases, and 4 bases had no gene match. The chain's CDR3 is CASSISRTSGYNEQFF. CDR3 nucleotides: TGTGCCAGTAGTATAAGTAGGACTAGCGGCTACAATGAGCAGTTCTTC. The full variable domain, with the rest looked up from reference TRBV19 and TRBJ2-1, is DGGITQSPKYLFRKEGQNVTLSCEQNLNHDAMYWYRQDPGQGLRLIYYSQIVNDFQKGDIAEGYSVSREKKESFPLTVTSAQKNPTAFYLCASSISRTSGYNEQFFGPGTRLTVL.

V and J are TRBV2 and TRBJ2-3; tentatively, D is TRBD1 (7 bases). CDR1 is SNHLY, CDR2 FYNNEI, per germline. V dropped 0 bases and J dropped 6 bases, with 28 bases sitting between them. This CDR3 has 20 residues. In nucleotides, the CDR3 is TGTGCCAGCAGTGAAGCTGGAGGGACAGCCGCTGGAGGGCCAATGGATACGCAGTATTTT. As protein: CASSEAGGTAAGGPMDTQYF.

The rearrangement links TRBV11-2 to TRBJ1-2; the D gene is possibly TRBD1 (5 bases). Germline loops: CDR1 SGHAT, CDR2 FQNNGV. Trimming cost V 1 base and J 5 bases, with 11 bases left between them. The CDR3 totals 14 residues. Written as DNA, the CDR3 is TGTGCCAGCAGCTTAGGGTCGACAGTTTATGGCTACACCTTC. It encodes CASSLGSTVYGYTF.

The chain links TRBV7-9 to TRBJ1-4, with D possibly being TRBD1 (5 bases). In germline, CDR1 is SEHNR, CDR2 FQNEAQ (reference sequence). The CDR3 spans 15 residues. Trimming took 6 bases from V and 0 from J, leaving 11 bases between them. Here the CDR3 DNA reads TGTGCCAGCAGACAGGAGAGAGCAACTAATGAAAAACTGTTTTTT. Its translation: CASRQERATNEKLFF. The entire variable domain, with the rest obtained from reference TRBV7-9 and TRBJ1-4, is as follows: DTGVSQNPRHKITKRGQNVTFRCDPISEHNRLYWYRQTLGQGPEFLTYFQNEAQLEKSRLLSDRFSAERPKGSFSTLEIQRTEQGDSAMYLCASRQERATNEKLFFGSGTQLSVL.

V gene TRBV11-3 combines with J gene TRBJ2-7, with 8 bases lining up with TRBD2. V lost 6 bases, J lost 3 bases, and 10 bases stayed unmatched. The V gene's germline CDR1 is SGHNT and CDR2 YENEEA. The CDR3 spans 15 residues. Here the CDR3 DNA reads TGTGCCAGCAGATCACAGATTAGCGGGAACTACGAGCAGTACTTC. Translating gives CASRSQISGNYEQYF.

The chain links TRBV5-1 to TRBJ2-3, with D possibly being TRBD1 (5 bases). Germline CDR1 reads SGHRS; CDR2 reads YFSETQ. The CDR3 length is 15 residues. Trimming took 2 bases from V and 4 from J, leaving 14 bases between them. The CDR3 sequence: CASSFNPGSADTQYF. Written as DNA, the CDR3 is TGCGCCAGCAGCTTTAACCCAGGGTCCGCAGATACGCAGTATTTT.